The T cell receptor (beta chain) described here comes from a study of low-dose radiotherapy and immunotherapy resistance in tumors. The V gene end was trimmed by 3 bases and the J gene end by 2 bases; junction bases not matched to a gene: 3. The CDR3 is made up of 15 amino acids. Germline V gene sequence: CDR1 LGHNA, CDR2 YSLEER. As for time point: after trial treatment. Treatment given: LDRT plus nivolumab, ipilimumab, low-dose cyclophosphamide and aspirin (RACIN trial). This clonotype was detected ten times or more. Amplification of TCRs used a constant-region primer and V-primer adapter for around 18 PCR cycles. TCRdb reprocessed the reads via MiXCR and lists one record per CDR3 protein. The repertoire holds under 60,000 distinct CDR3 sequences, with approximately 33% as singletons.

This chain connects TRBV4-3 to TRBJ2-7; 11 bases are a match to TRBD2. The sample in question was PBMCs, obtained after low-dose radiotherapy plus immunotherapy. This clonotype was sampled from a male donor with rectosigmoid adenocarcinoma. The CDR3 is CASSQVLAGAYEQYF. Here the CDR3 DNA reads TGCGCCAGCAGCCAGGTACTAGCGGGAGCCTACGAGCAGTACTTC.